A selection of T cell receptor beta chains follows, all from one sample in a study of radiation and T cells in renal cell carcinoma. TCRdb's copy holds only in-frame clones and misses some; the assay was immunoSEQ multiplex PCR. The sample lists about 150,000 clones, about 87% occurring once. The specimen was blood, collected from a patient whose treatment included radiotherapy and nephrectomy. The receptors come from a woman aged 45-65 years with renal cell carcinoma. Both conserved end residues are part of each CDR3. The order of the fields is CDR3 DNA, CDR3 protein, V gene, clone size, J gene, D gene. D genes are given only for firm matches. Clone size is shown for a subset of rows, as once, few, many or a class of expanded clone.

TGTGCCAGCAGCGCCACAGGGTTTTCGACTGAAGCTTTCTTT | CASSATGFSTEAFF | TRBV7-3 | . | TRBJ1-1 | .
TGCGCCAGCAGCTCCACGGGGCTAGCGGGGGCCCTACAAGAGACCCAGTACTTC | CASSSTGLAGALQETQYF | TRBV5-1 | . | TRBJ2-5 | TRBD2
TGTGCCGGGGCTAAGGAGGGGCGCCAGCCCCAGCATTTT | CAGAKEGRQPQHF | TRBV6-1 | . | TRBJ1-5 | .
TGTGCCAGCACAAATCAGGGGCAAAGTAATTCACCCCTCCACTTT | CASTNQGQSNSPLHF | TRBV18 | . | TRBJ1-6 | .
TGCAGCGCACTGCGGGACAGAAATAAAACCCCGGCGGATACGCAGTATTTT | CSALRDRNKTPADTQYF | TRBV29-1 | once | TRBJ2-3 | .
TGCGCCAGCAGCTCGGGACAGGGTGGAGAGACCCAGTACTTC | CASSSGQGGETQYF | TRBV5-1 | . | TRBJ2-5 | TRBD1
TGTGCCAGCAGCCCGTGGGGGAGGGATAATTCACCCCTCCACTTT | CASSPWGRDNSPLHF | TRBV9 | . | TRBJ1-6 | .
TGTGCCAGCAGATCGACCGGGGAGCTGTTTTTT | CASRSTGELFF | TRBV6-5 | . | TRBJ2-2 | .
TGTGCCAGCTCACCTTCGACAGGGGGCACGACTAATGAAAAACTGTTTTTT | CASSPSTGGTTNEKLFF | TRBV18 | . | TRBJ1-4 | TRBD1
TGTGCCAGCTCACCATCGACTAGAAACACCGGGGAGCTGTTTTTT | CASSPSTRNTGELFF | TRBV18 | . | TRBJ2-2 | .
TGTGCCAGCAGCTTAGTGCGGCAGGGCTATCAGGGCTACACCTTC | CASSLVRQGYQGYTF | TRBV11-2 | . | TRBJ1-2 | .
TGTGCTAGTGGTCCATTAACAGGGGAGACATCTGAGCAGTTCTTC | CASGPLTGETSEQFF | TRBV12-5 | . | TRBJ2-1 | TRBD1
TGCGCCAGCAGTCCCGGACAGGGGGCTAACACCATATATTTT | CASSPGQGANTIYF | TRBV5-1 | once | TRBJ1-3 | TRBD1
TGCGCCAGCAGCTTGCTCCCAGGGGCAAATGAAAAACTGTTTTTT | CASSLLPGANEKLFF | TRBV5-1 | . | TRBJ1-4 | .
TGTGCCAGCAGCTCGTCGGCTGGACAGATTTTCTCTGGGGCCAACGTCCTGACTTTC | CASSSSAGQIFSGANVLTF | TRBV9 | . | TRBJ2-6 | .
TGTGCCAGCAGTTCTGGGGACCGGGGGACCCAGTACTTC | CASSSGDRGTQYF | TRBV6-5 | . | TRBJ2-5 | .
TGTGCCAGCAGTGTGACAAGGGTCGAGACCCAGTACTTC | CASSVTRVETQYF | TRBV6-1 | . | TRBJ2-5 | .